These 18 T cell receptor beta chains originate from one sample sequenced in a study of CD8 T cells in Susac syndrome (dated by TCRdb to between 2018 and 2021). The library was obtained by the immunoSEQ multiplex PCR assay. RNA was extracted with the RNeasy kit and about 0.5 to 1 ug was reverse transcribed using random hexamers. TCRdb handled the public reads itself, with Q25 trimming in fastp and clone calling in MiXCR, and kept productive beta chains. All rows with the same CDR3 protein become a single entry with the most common DNA and genes. The sample table lists roughly 180,000 distinct CDR3 sequences, approximately 94% of them with a count of one. The ten largest clonotypes hold 0.1% of the sample. Sequencing input: CD4+ T cells from PBMCs. The receptors were sampled from a human donor in good health.

This sequence joins TRBV4-2 and TRBJ1-1; possible D gene TRBD1, 5 bases. Trimming pared 1 base from V and 6 bases from J, leaving 9 bases between. The CDR3 covers 13 residues. In germline, CDR1 is LGHNA, CDR2 YNFKEQ. As DNA, the CDR3 is TGTGCCAGCAGCCAAGGGGGCGATTCTGAAGCTTTCTTT. This gives the protein CASSQGGDSEAFF.

This chain connects TRBV29-1 to TRBJ1-1; D gene ambiguous. CDR1 SQVTM and CDR2 ANQGSEA come from the germline V gene. The V and J ends lost 7 bases and 0 bases respectively, with 9 bases between them. The CDR3 has 12 amino acids. CDR3 nucleotide sequence: TGCAGCGAAACGGGGATGAACACTGAAGCTTTCTTT. It specifies CSETGMNTEAFF. The full variable domain, its missing parts supplied by reference TRBV29-1 and TRBJ1-1, is SAVISQKPSRDICQRGTSLTIQCQVDSQVTMMFWYRQQPGQSLTLIATANQGSEATYESGFVIDKFPISRPNLTFSTLTVSNMSPEDSSIYLCSETGMNTEAFFGQGTRLTVV.

The V gene is TRBV6-5, the J gene TRBJ2-7; TRBD1 might be the D (6 bases). The CDR3 contains 14 residues. Trimming removed 6 bases from V and 4 bases from J, with 16 bases in between. Germline values: CDR1 MNHEY, CDR2 SVGAGI. The CDR3 spells CASSLRGRLYEQYF. The CDR3 DNA is TGTGCCAGCAGCCTCAGGGGAAGACTATACGAGCAGTACTTC.

CDR3 nucleotides: TGTGCCACCAGCACGGGACAGGGTATCAATCAGCCCCAGCATTTT. As protein: CATSTGQGINQPQHF. The V and J genes are TRBV15 and TRBJ1-5; 9 nucleotides agree with TRBD1. CDR1 LNHNV and CDR2 YYDKDF come from the germline V gene (reference sequence). With V trimmed by 4 bases and J by 3 bases, 4 bases remained unmatched. CDR3 size: 15 residues.

The J gene is TRBJ1-2, the V gene TRBV20-1; 7 bases match TRBD1. Germline loops: CDR1 DFQATT, CDR2 SNEGSKA (reference sequence). The CDR3 spans 13 residues. Trimming cost V 1 base and J 8 bases; bases outside gene matches: 7. The CDR3 nucleotides read TGCAGTGCTAGAGCCTCAGGGGGTCGGGGCTACACCTTC. Translated, it gives CSARASGGRGYTF.

The gene calls are TRBV18 and TRBJ2-1, with TRBD2 matching 8 bases. The V gene end was trimmed by 10 bases and the J gene end by 3 bases; junction bases not matched to a gene: 5. The CDR3 runs to 13 residues. Germline values: CDR1 KGHSH, CDR2 LQKENI. For the CDR3, the DNA is TGTGCCACCCAGACTAGCGTCTACAATGAGCAGTTCTTC. Protein product: CATQTSVYNEQFF. The full variable domain, completed using reference TRBV18 and TRBJ2-1, is NAGVMQNPRHLVRRRGQEARLRCSPMKGHSHVYWYRQLPEEGLKFMVYLQKENIIDESGMPKERFSAEFPKEGPSILRIQQVVRGDSAAYFCATQTSVYNEQFFGPGTRLTVL.

J is TRBJ1-5 and V is TRBV6-2 or TRBV6-3; D unresolved. Trimming pared 2 bases from V and 9 bases from J, leaving 8 bases between. CDR1 MNHEY and CDR2 SVGEGT come from the germline V gene. This CDR3 spans 12 amino acids. CDR3 DNA: TGTGCCAGCAGTTACGTCGGTCGGCCCCAGCATTTT. It translates to CASSYVGRPQHF.

The chain recombines TRBV30 with TRBJ2-1; D tentatively fits TRBD1 or TRBD2 (5 bases each). Trimming left V 4 bases short and J 9 bases short, with 19 bases between. Looked up from germline, CDR1 is GTSNPN and CDR2 is SVGIG (reference sequence). The CDR3 covers 14 residues. CDR3 nucleotide sequence: TGTGCCTGGAAAAGGCCAGGGTACCGGGGTGAGCAGTTCTTC. Translation gives CAWKRPGYRGEQFF.

This sequence joins TRBV15 and TRBJ1-1; D is unresolved. CDR1 LNHNV and CDR2 YYDKDF come from the germline V gene (reference sequence). This CDR3 contains 12 residues. Trimming took off 4 bases at V and 4 bases at J, with 7 bases between the two ends. CDR3 sequence: CATSIATTEAFF. DNA for the CDR3: TGTGCCACCAGCATCGCTACCACTGAAGCTTTCTTT.

The chain is built from TRBV29-1 and TRBJ1-1; maybe TRBD1 (6 bases). Germline assignment: CDR1 SQVTM and CDR2 ANQGSEA. The CDR3 runs to 13 residues. Trimming pared 8 bases from V and 1 base from J, leaving 14 bases between. The CDR3 here is CSTMTGGNTEAFF. The CDR3 bases are TGCAGCACTATGACAGGAGGGAACACTGAAGCTTTCTTT.

The chain joins TRBV28 to TRBJ2-5, with TRBD2 identical over 9 bases. The CDR3 is 15 amino acids. V shed 6 bases, J shed 2 bases, and the junction held 7 bases outside the gene matches. The germline gives CDR1 MDHEN, CDR2 SYDVKM. CDR3 nucleotide sequence: TGTGCCAGCAGCCGTCCAAGCGGGAGGCAAGAGACCCAGTACTTC. Amino acid sequence: CASSRPSGRQETQYF.

V is TRBV6-2 or TRBV6-3 and J is TRBJ2-1, with TRBD1 as a possible D gene (5 bases). CDR3 length: 11 amino acids. The germline V gene has CDR1 MNHEY and CDR2 SVGEGT. Between the trimmed V and J ends, which lost 7 bases and 9 bases, there was a span of 10 bases. This CDR3 is CASTRRGEQFF. The CDR3 coding sequence is TGTGCCAGCACCCGTAGGGGTGAGCAGTTCTTC.

This clonotype was counted a single time. The chain links TRBV28 to TRBJ2-2; D gene unclear. Germline V gene data show CDR1 as MDHEN and CDR2 as SYDVKM. The CDR3 extends over 13 amino acids. The V end lost 6 bases, the J end lost 5 bases, and 10 bases lay between the germline ends. CDR3 sequence: CASSARATGELFF. The CDR3 coding sequence is TGTGCCAGCAGCGCCCGAGCTACCGGGGAGCTGTTTTTT.

This clonotype was found once. The V gene is TRBV11-2, the J gene TRBJ2-1; 9 nucleotides line up with TRBD2. The length of the CDR3 is 15 residues. V lost 5 bases, J lost 1 base, and 3 bases stayed unmatched. The germline V gene has CDR1 SGHAT and CDR2 FQNNGV. DNA of the CDR3: TGTGCCAGCAGCCGGGGACTAGCTTCCTACAATGAGCAGTTCTTC. Amino acids: CASSRGLASYNEQFF.

The V and J genes are TRBV29-1 and TRBJ2-7; 11 bases align to TRBD2. Germline V lookup: CDR1 SQVTM, CDR2 ANQGSEA. J lost 7 bases, V lost 7 bases, and 6 bases had no gene match. This CDR3 has 12 residues. DNA for the CDR3: TGCAGCGCCAAGCGGACTAGCGGGGAGCAGTACTTC. Translation gives CSAKRTSGEQYF.

This clonotype was detected only once. This chain uses TRBV4-3 with TRBJ2-5; 14 nucleotides align to TRBD2. J was trimmed by 13 bases and V by 0 bases; bases with no gene match: 4. Germline CDR1 and CDR2: LGHNA and YSLEER. CDR3 length equals 14 residues. CDR3 sequence reads: CASSQDAGLAGVYF. Here the CDR3 DNA reads TGCGCCAGCAGCCAAGATGCGGGACTAGCGGGAGTGTACTTC.

The sample holds one count of this clonotype. CDR3: CASSQLGSGKNIQYF. The CDR3 DNA follows: TGCGCCAGCAGCCAATTGGGTAGCGGCAAAAACATTCAGTACTTC. The genes are TRBV4-3 and TRBJ2-4; tentatively, D is TRBD2 (6 bases). Germline CDR1 is LGHNA and CDR2 is YSLEER. V shed 2 bases and J shed 3 bases, with 11 bases lying between them. This CDR3 comprises 15 residues.

This rearrangement joins TRBV12-3 or TRBV12-4 to TRBJ2-1; TRBD1 matches at 7 bases. The trim removed 3 bases at V and 4 bases at J, leaving 3 bases unmatched. CDR3 length: 14 residues. CDR3 coding DNA: TGTGCCAGCAGTTTCCGGACAGGTTACAATGAGCAGTTCTTC. It specifies CASSFRTGYNEQFF.